The next 25 T cell receptor beta chains were all read from a single sample in a study of T cells after yellow fever vaccination. TCRdb re-called the 5' RACE reads with MiXCR, one entry per CDR3 protein. The data hold hundreds of thousands of distinct CDR3 sequences, with under 20% observed a single time. Sequences were derived from PBMCs, sampled before the yellow fever booster vaccination. The receptor source for this set is a young man who received the YFV17D yellow fever vaccine.

J is TRBJ1-1 and V is TRBV2; TRBD1 is a possible D gene (5 bases). The CDR3 contains 12 residues. Germline V gene sequence: CDR1 SNHLY, CDR2 FYNNEI. Deletions cut 6 bases from V and 4 bases from J, with 9 bases between. Written as DNA, the CDR3 is TGTGCCAGCAGAAGACAGAGCACTGAAGCTTTCTTT. Protein sequence: CASRRQSTEAFF.

This clonotype was detected many times. This chain joins TRBV29-1 and TRBJ2-1; a possible D gene is TRBD1 (5 bases). V was pared by 3 bases and J by 6 bases, with 9 bases between. CDR1 and CDR2 (germline): SQVTM, ANQGSEA. The CDR3 consists of 12 residues. CDR3 region: CSVDLGVNEQFF. The CDR3 coding sequence is TGCAGCGTTGACTTAGGGGTCAATGAGCAGTTCTTC.

The rearrangement links TRBV29-1 to TRBJ1-1; D is ambiguous. Germline assignment: CDR1 SQVTM and CDR2 ANQGSEA. The CDR3 spans 13 residues. Trimming shortened V by 2 bases and J by 4 bases, and 11 bases separated the two germline ends. This chain's CDR3 is CSVERGRGTEAFF. The CDR3 bases are TGCAGCGTTGAACGTGGCCGGGGCACTGAAGCTTTCTTT.

This clonotype has just a few counts. The rearrangement uses TRBV18 and TRBJ2-5; TRBD1 matches 9 bases. CDR1 and CDR2 from the germline V gene are KGHSH and LQKENI. The CDR3 totals 13 residues. V gave up 6 bases and J gave up 4 bases; unmatched junction bases: 3. CDR3 region: CASSRDRVETQYF. CDR3 nucleotides: TGTGCCAGCTCCCGGGACAGGGTAGAGACCCAGTACTTC.

This clonotype showed up many times. This chain joins TRBV4-3 and TRBJ1-1; D possibly corresponds to TRBD1 (6 bases). CDR1 and CDR2 from the germline V gene are LGHNA and YSLEER. V dropped 0 bases and J dropped 5 bases, with 19 bases sitting between them. This CDR3 has 17 amino acids. CDR3 residues: CASSQDARGGAGTEAFF. CDR3 coding DNA: TGCGCCAGCAGCCAAGATGCTCGGGGGGGCGCGGGGACTGAAGCTTTCTTT.

This rearrangement joins TRBV29-1 to TRBJ2-1; D may be TRBD1 or TRBD2 (5 bases each). The CDR3 contains 12 residues. Germline-derived CDR1 and CDR2 are SQVTM and ANQGSEA. With 6 bases removed from V and 3 bases from J, the gap between germline ends came to 9 bases. The CDR3 region is CSVEGRYNEQFF. DNA for the CDR3: TGCAGCGTCGAGGGACGCTACAATGAGCAGTTCTTC.

The table lists this clonotype with a few counts. DNA for the CDR3: TGTGCCAGCATTAGAGACAGGGCATCCAAAAACATTCAGTACTTC. It codes for CASIRDRASKNIQYF. This chain joins TRBV6-1 and TRBJ2-4; 7 bases are a match to TRBD1. The trim removed 7 bases at V and 2 bases at J, leaving 8 bases unmatched. The CDR3 has 15 residues. Germline-derived CDR1 and CDR2 are MNHNS and SASEGT.

This clonotype has only a few counts. The rearrangement links TRBV20-1 to TRBJ1-1, with TRBD1 matching over 9 bases. Germline CDR1 DFQATT, CDR2 SNEGSKA (reference sequence). Trimming took 0 bases from V and 2 from J; bases not matched to a gene: 7. CDR3 length equals 16 residues. The CDR3 here is CSARDMRQGENTEAFF. The CDR3 DNA follows: TGCAGTGCTAGAGATATGAGACAGGGGGAAAACACTGAAGCTTTCTTT.

Ten or more counts support this clonotype. The chain is built from TRBV20-1 and TRBJ2-1; 9 bases are a match to TRBD2. The CDR3 runs to 13 residues. Germline V CDR1 and CDR2: DFQATT, SNEGSKA (reference sequence). After removal of 1 base from V and 7 bases from J, the junction contained 2 bases not matched to a gene. The CDR3 loop is CSARVLAGNEQFF. CDR3 nucleotides: TGCAGTGCTAGAGTCCTAGCGGGGAATGAGCAGTTCTTC.

This clonotype has only a few counts. The chain carries TRBV9 and TRBJ2-1, with TRBD2 matching 8 bases. CDR1 and CDR2 (germline): SGDLS, YYNGEE. With V trimmed by 0 bases and J by 8 bases, 7 bases remained unmatched. CDR3 length equals 15 residues. The CDR3: CASSVGRGGLHEQFF. CDR3 DNA sequence: TGTGCCAGCAGCGTAGGGCGCGGGGGGCTCCATGAGCAGTTCTTC.

V usage is TRBV7-2 and J usage is TRBJ2-3; 15 nucleotides line up with TRBD2. The trim removed 5 bases at V and 8 bases at J, leaving 5 bases unmatched. Germline loops: CDR1 SGHTA, CDR2 FQGNSA. CDR3 length: 15 residues. The CDR3 nucleotides are TGTGCCAGCAGCGGACTAGCGGGGGGGCACGGTACGCAGTATTTT. Translating it yields CASSGLAGGHGTQYF.

The table lists this clonotype with a few counts. The chain joins TRBV6-5 to TRBJ2-5; 9 bases are a match to TRBD1. CDR1 MNHEY and CDR2 SVGAGI come from the germline V gene. The CDR3 is 16 amino acids. Trimming removed 5 bases from V and 6 bases from J; junction bases left unmatched: 13. CDR3 coding DNA: TGTGCCAGCAGTATTTCCGGGACAGGGAGGGTTCAGACCCAGTACTTC. Translating it yields CASSISGTGRVQTQYF.

In its sample, this clonotype was seen a few times. V usage is TRBV6-4 and J usage is TRBJ1-2; D gene unclear. V lost 3 bases and J 3 bases, leaving 14 bases between the germline ends. The CDR3 contains 15 residues. CDR1 MRHNA and CDR2 SNTAGT come from the germline V gene. CDR3 amino acids: CASSEVLGSYYGYTF. CDR3 sequence (DNA): TGTGCCAGCAGTGAAGTTTTGGGCAGCTACTATGGCTACACCTTC.

The rearrangement uses TRBV12-3 or TRBV12-4 and TRBJ1-2; D unresolved. V was pared by 5 bases and J by 2 bases, with 9 bases between. The CDR3 covers 13 residues. CDR3 residues: CASSPLGNYGYTF. DNA for the CDR3: TGTGCCAGCAGTCCCCTGGGGAACTATGGCTACACCTTC.

The chain couples TRBV7-2 to TRBJ2-4, with D possibly matching TRBD2 (5 bases). The CDR3 contains 14 residues. Looked up from germline, CDR1 is SGHTA and CDR2 is FQGNSA. Trimming shortened V by 5 bases and J by 1 base, and 9 bases separated the two germline ends. CDR3 nucleotide sequence: TGTGCCAGCAGCACGGCTAGCGCCAAAAACATTCAGTACTTC. Amino acid sequence: CASSTASAKNIQYF.

At least ten counts were recorded for this clonotype. The rearrangement uses TRBV6-1 and TRBJ1-5; 10 positions agree with TRBD1. CDR1 MNHNS and CDR2 SASEGT come from the germline V gene. The CDR3 runs 15 residues. Losses at the gene ends were 5 bases for V and 10 bases for J; bases not matched to a gene: 11. CDR3 loop: CASSRGGQGVYPQHF. The CDR3 DNA sequence: TGTGCCAGCAGTCGAGGAGGACAGGGGGTATATCCCCAGCATTTT.

The chain carries TRBV18 and TRBJ2-7; D is possibly TRBD1 (6 bases). Trimming shortened V by 5 bases and J by 6 bases, and 17 bases separated the two germline ends. CDR3 size: 14 residues. Germline V CDR1 and CDR2: KGHSH, LQKENI. CDR3 residues: CASSEHRVSGEQYV. The CDR3 DNA sequence: TGTGCCAGCTCAGAACACAGGGTGTCGGGCGAGCAGTACGTC.

The chain links TRBV29-1 to TRBJ2-6; perhaps TRBD1 as D (7 bases). Germline CDR1 and CDR2: SQVTM and ANQGSEA. Trimming left V 6 bases short and J 0 bases short, with 12 bases between. The CDR3 length is 15 residues. The chain's CDR3 is CSVLRGVSGANVLTF. CDR3 DNA: TGCAGCGTACTCAGGGGGGTCTCTGGGGCCAACGTCCTGACTTTC.

This clonotype was seen more than once but under ten times. CDR3 sequence: CASTLYMNTEAFF. The DNA of the CDR3 is TGTGCCAGCACCCTATACATGAACACTGAAGCTTTCTTT. The V and J genes are TRBV12-3 or TRBV12-4 and TRBJ1-1; no definite D call. Trimming shortened V by 7 bases and J by 0 bases, and 9 bases separated the two germline ends. This CDR3 contains 13 residues.

This clonotype has more than one count but fewer than ten. This chain uses TRBV24-1 with TRBJ1-5; D possibly corresponds to TRBD1 (5 bases). Trimming pared 7 bases from V and 8 bases from J, leaving 14 bases between. Germline assignment: CDR1 KGHDR and CDR2 SFDVKD. The CDR3 contains 13 residues. For the CDR3, the DNA is TGTGCCACCAGCCTGACGGGGCGGGAGCCCCAGCATTTT. It translates to CATSLTGREPQHF.

The chain carries TRBV29-1 and TRBJ2-3; D is possibly TRBD1 or TRBD2 (6 bases each). V lost 4 bases and J 7 bases, leaving 15 bases between the germline ends. CDR3 length: 13 residues. CDR1 and CDR2 from the germline V gene are SQVTM and ANQGSEA. For the CDR3, the DNA is TGCAGCGTTGTTCAGCCGGGGGCGAATACGCAGTATTTT. Its protein is CSVVQPGANTQYF.

This clonotype was recorded a few times. The V and J genes are TRBV10-3 and TRBJ1-5; no definite D call. Germline CDR1 reads ENHRY; CDR2 reads SYGVKD. Trimming took off 3 bases at V and 5 bases at J, with 11 bases between the two ends. This CDR3 spans 14 amino acids. The CDR3 protein is CAISEGQLDQPQHF. Written as DNA, the CDR3 is TGTGCCATCAGTGAAGGGCAGTTAGATCAGCCCCAGCATTTT.

The chain has TRBV6-4 and TRBJ2-3, with a possible D match to TRBD1 (6 bases). The CDR3 loop spans 15 amino acids. V lost 6 bases to trimming and J lost 3 bases, with 16 bases between them. Germline V lookup: CDR1 MRHNA, CDR2 SNTAGT. CDR3 sequence: CASSPGTMTTDTQYF. For the CDR3, the DNA is TGTGCCAGCAGCCCCGGGACAATGACGACAGATACGCAGTATTTT.

V usage is TRBV6-1 and J usage is TRBJ2-7; D might be TRBD1 or TRBD2, each matching 5 bases. Trimming took 3 bases from V and 4 from J, leaving 22 bases between them. CDR1 MNHNS and CDR2 SASEGT come from the germline V gene. The CDR3 totals 17 residues. CDR3 nucleotides: TGTGCCAGCAGTGACTTCCTGCCTGGCGAGGGGAATTACGAGCAGTACTTC. Translation: CASSDFLPGEGNYEQYF.

This clonotype has only a few counts. The chain uses TRBV27 and TRBJ2-3; possibly TRBD2 for D (6 bases). The CDR3 spans 14 residues. V lost 8 bases to trimming and J lost 4 bases, with 16 bases between them. CDR1 and CDR2 from the germline V gene are MNHEY and SMNVEV (reference sequence). The CDR3 DNA follows: TGTGCCAGCTCAACGGGAGTTTTTTCAGATACGCAGTATTTT. Its translation is CASSTGVFSDTQYF.